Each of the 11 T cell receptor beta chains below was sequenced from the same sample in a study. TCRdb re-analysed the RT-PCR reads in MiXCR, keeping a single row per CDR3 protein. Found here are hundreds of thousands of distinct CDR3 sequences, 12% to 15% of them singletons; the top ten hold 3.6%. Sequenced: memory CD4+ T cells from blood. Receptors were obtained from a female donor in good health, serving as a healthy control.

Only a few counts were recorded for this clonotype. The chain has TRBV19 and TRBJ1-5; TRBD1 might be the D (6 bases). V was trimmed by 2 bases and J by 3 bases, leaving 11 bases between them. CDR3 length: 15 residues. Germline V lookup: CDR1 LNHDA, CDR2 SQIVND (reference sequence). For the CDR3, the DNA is TGTGCCAGTAGTATACAACAGGGCTACAATCAGCCCCAGCATTTT. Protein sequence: CASSIQQGYNQPQHF.

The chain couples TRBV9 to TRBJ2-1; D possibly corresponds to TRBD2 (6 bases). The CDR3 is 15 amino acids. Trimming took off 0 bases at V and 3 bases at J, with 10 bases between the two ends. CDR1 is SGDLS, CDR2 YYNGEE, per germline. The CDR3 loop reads CASSVEGGDYNEQFF. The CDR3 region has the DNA TGTGCCAGCAGCGTAGAAGGCGGGGACTACAATGAGCAGTTCTTC.

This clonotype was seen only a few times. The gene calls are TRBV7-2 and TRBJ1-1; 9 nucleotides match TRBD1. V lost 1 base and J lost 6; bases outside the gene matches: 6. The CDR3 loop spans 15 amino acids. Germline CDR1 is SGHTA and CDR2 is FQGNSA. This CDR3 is CASSLVGQGGAEAFF. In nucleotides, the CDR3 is TGTGCCAGCAGCTTAGTGGGACAGGGAGGGGCTGAAGCTTTCTTT. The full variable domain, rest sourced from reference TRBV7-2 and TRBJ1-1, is GAGVSQSPSNKVTEKGKDVELRCDPISGHTALYWYRQSLGQGLEFLIYFQGNSAPDKSGLPSDRFSAERTGGSVSTLTIQRTQQEDSAVYLCASSLVGQGGAEAFFGQGTRLTVV.

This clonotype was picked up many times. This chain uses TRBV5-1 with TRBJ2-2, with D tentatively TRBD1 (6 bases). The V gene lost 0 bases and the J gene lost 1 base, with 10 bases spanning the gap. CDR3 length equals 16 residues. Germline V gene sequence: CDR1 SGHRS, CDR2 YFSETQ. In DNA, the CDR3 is TGCGCCAGCAGCTTGGGTCGGACAGAGAACACCGGGGAGCTGTTTTTT. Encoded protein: CASSLGRTENTGELFF.

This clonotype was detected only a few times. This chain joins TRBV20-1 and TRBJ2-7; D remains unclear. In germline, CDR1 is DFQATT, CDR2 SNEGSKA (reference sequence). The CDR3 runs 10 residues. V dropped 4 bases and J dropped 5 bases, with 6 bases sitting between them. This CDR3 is CSAIGNEQYF. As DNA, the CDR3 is TGCAGTGCTATTGGTAACGAGCAGTACTTC.

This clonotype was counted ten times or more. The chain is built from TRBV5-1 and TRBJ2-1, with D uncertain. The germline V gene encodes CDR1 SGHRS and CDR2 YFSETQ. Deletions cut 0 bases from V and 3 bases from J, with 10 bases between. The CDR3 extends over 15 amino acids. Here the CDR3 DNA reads TGCGCCAGCAGCTTGGCTGGTGGTAACTACAATGAGCAGTTCTTC. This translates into CASSLAGGNYNEQFF. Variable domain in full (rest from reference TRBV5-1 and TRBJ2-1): KAGVTQTPRYLIKTRGQQVTLSCSPISGHRSVSWYQQTPGQGLQFLFEYFSETQRNKGNFPGRFSGRQFSNSRSEMNVSTLELGDSALYLCASSLAGGNYNEQFFGPGTRLTVL.

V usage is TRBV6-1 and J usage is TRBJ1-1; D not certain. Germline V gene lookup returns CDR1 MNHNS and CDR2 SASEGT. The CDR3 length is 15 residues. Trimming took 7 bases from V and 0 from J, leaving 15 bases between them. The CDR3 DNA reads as TGTGCCAGCACCCCCCCGGGGAGTATGAACACTGAAGCTTTCTTT. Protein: CASTPPGSMNTEAFF.

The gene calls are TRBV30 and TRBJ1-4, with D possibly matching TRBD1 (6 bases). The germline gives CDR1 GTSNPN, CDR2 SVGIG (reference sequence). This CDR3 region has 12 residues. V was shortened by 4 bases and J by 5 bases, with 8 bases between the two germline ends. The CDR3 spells CAWKQGNEKLFF. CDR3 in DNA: TGTGCCTGGAAACAGGGAAATGAAAAACTGTTTTTT.

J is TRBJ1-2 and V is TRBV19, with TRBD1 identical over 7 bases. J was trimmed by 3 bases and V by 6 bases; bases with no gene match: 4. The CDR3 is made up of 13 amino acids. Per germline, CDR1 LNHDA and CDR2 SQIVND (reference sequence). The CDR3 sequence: CASRGQIYYGYTF. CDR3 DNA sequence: TGTGCCAGTAGGGGACAGATATACTATGGCTACACCTTC.

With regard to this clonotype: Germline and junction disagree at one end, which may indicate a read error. The DNA for the CDR3 is TGTGTCAGCAGTTTACCCGATGGGTTCGGCACCTTC. This encodes CVSSLPDGFGTF. The rearrangement joins TRBV28 to TRBJ1-2; D unresolved. The CDR3 runs 12 residues. From germline, CDR1 is MDHEN and CDR2 SYDVKM.

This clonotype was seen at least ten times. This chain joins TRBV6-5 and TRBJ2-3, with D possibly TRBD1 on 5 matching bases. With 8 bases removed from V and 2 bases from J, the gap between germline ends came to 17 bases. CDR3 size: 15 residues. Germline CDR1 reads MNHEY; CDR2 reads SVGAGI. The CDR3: CASGSRQLYTDTQYF. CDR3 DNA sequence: TGTGCCAGCGGATCTCGACAGCTTTACACAGATACGCAGTATTTT.